These 27 T cell receptor beta chains were all obtained from the same sample, sequenced in a study of blood T cell repertoires in COVID-19 (dated by TCRdb to 2018 to 2021). The protocol used for the library was the immunoSEQ multiplex PCR assay. Sourced from immuneACCESS, this table was stored by TCRdb with only in-frame sequences that have V and J called. A share of the clones is absent; for the studies checked, an unresolved V gene accounts for under half, and the remainder has no known explanation. In this sample the table shows about 200,000 clones, 70% to 90% of which occur a single time. The ten largest clones add up to 20% to 25% of the sample. The sequenced sample consisted of peripheral blood. All receptors derive from a man aged 55 to 70 with active or convalescent COVID-19.

V gene TRBV5-1 combines with J gene TRBJ2-6, with D tentatively TRBD1 (5 bases). The ends were cut back, 0 bases at V and 4 bases at J, with 8 bases in the middle. This CDR3 spans 15 amino acids. Germline CDR1 is SGHRS and CDR2 is YFSETQ. The CDR3 DNA follows: TGCGCCAGCAGCTTGGAGGGGATCGGGGCCAACGTCCTGACTTTC. It translates to CASSLEGIGANVLTF.

CDR3 nucleotides: TGTGCCAGCAGCTCCCCAGGGGAGAACTATGGCTACACCTTC. It specifies CASSSPGENYGYTF. This chain connects TRBV7-3 to TRBJ1-2, with D possibly TRBD1 on 6 matching bases. CDR1 is SGHTA and CDR2 is FQGTGA in the germline V gene. The CDR3 is 14 amino acids. With 4 bases removed from V and 2 bases from J, the gap between germline ends came to 11 bases.

The rearrangement links TRBV4-1 to TRBJ2-3; 10 bases align to TRBD2. The CDR3 is 15 residues long. V lost 3 bases and J lost 5; bases outside the gene matches: 5. CDR1 MGHRA and CDR2 YSYEKL come from the germline V gene. This CDR3 reads CASSQHGTSVDTQYF. For the CDR3, the DNA is TGCGCCAGCAGCCAGCACGGGACTAGCGTAGATACGCAGTATTTT.

This rearrangement joins TRBV6-5 to TRBJ2-7; 7 bases fit TRBD1. Germline V gene sequence: CDR1 MNHEY, CDR2 SVGAGI. V shed 7 bases and J 4 bases; nucleotides not matched to a gene: 10. The CDR3 runs 14 residues. The CDR3 loop is CASTEQGSGYEQYF. DNA of the CDR3: TGTGCCAGCACCGAACAGGGGTCAGGTTACGAGCAGTACTTC.

The rearrangement uses TRBV7-9 and TRBJ2-1; a possible D gene is TRBD1 (7 bases). With 8 bases removed from V and 7 bases from J, the gap between germline ends came to 21 bases. This CDR3 is 15 amino acids long. In germline, CDR1 is SEHNR, CDR2 FQNEAQ (reference sequence). The CDR3 nucleotides are TGTGCCAGCGCCCTTAGGGGGCGGGGATTTAATGAGCAGTTCTTC. Its translation is CASALRGRGFNEQFF. The variable domain in full, with the rest retrieved from reference TRBV7-9 and TRBJ2-1, is DTGVSQNPRHKITKRGQNVTFRCDPISEHNRLYWYRQTLGQGPEFLTYFQNEAQLEKSRLLSDRFSAERPKGSFSTLEIQRTEQGDSAMYLCASALRGRGFNEQFFGPGTRLTVL.

This chain links TRBV18 with TRBJ2-7; the D gene is possibly TRBD2 (7 bases). Germline V gives CDR1 KGHSH, CDR2 LQKENI. Trimming removed 3 bases from V and 2 bases from J, with 14 bases in between. The CDR3 extends over 15 amino acids. The CDR3 region has the DNA TGTGCCAGCTCACCGGGAGGGGGGGGCCCCTACGAGCAGTACTTC. Encoded protein: CASSPGGGGPYEQYF. Variable domain in full (rest from reference TRBV18 and TRBJ2-7): NAGVMQNPRHLVRRRGQEARLRCSPMKGHSHVYWYRQLPEEGLKFMVYLQKENIIDESGMPKERFSAEFPKEGPSILRIQQVVRGDSAAYFCASSPGGGGPYEQYFGPGTRLTVT.

The chain employs TRBV7-3 and TRBJ2-2, with TRBD1 matching 9 bases. V dropped 5 bases and J dropped 3; count of bases not matched to a gene: 16. Germline CDR1 is SGHTA and CDR2 is FQGTGA. The CDR3 consists of 19 residues. The CDR3 region has the DNA TGTGCCAGCAGCCCCCTACACTCGTGGACAGGGGCTGACACCGGGGAGCTGTTTTTT. This codes for CASSPLHSWTGADTGELFF.

This sequence joins TRBV5-1 and TRBJ1-4; 8 bases are shared with TRBD1. This CDR3 comprises 14 residues. The germline V gene has CDR1 SGHRS and CDR2 YFSETQ. The trim removed 2 bases at V and 8 bases at J, leaving 5 bases unmatched. The CDR3 sequence is CASSLTGGEEKLFF. CDR3 nucleotides: TGCGCCAGCAGCTTAACAGGGGGAGAGGAAAAACTGTTTTTT.

The chain uses TRBV5-1 and TRBJ2-2; D may be TRBD1 (6 bases). CDR1 SGHRS and CDR2 YFSETQ come from the germline V gene. This CDR3 region has 16 residues. V gave up 4 bases and J gave up 0 bases, with 13 bases separating them. CDR3 DNA sequence: TGCGCCAGCAGCCTAAAAGGGGGAACGAACACCGGGGAGCTGTTTTTT. Its translation: CASSLKGGTNTGELFF.

The chain recombines TRBV5-4 with TRBJ1-2; TRBD1 aligns across 8 bases. V trimming: 3 bases; J trimming: 4 bases; junction bases outside the gene matches: 8. The length of the CDR3 is 15 residues. CDR1 and CDR2 (germline): SGHNT, YYREEE (reference sequence). The CDR3 DNA follows: TGTGCCAGCAGCTCCCCGTCGACAGGGGCCTATGGCTACACCTTC. Amino acid sequence: CASSSPSTGAYGYTF.

V gene TRBV5-1 combines with J gene TRBJ2-1; 12 bases line up with TRBD2. The germline V gene has CDR1 SGHRS and CDR2 YFSETQ. V lost 3 bases to trimming and J lost 6 bases; unmatched junction nucleotides: 4. This CDR3 has 15 amino acids. The CDR3 nucleotides are TGCGCCAGCAGCTCCGCTAGCGGGGGGGCCAATGAGCAGTTCTTC. Translation: CASSSASGGANEQFF.

The chain links TRBV7-8 to TRBJ2-5; D remains unclear. CDR3 length equals 13 residues. Germline V gene sequence: CDR1 SGHVS, CDR2 FQNEAQ. Deletions cut 5 bases from V and 4 bases from J, with 11 bases between. Here the CDR3 reads CASSPGPVETQYF. The CDR3 DNA is TGTGCCAGCAGCCCTGGCCCCGTAGAGACCCAGTACTTC.

This clone appeared a single time. The chain couples TRBV25-1 to TRBJ2-7; D may be TRBD2 (6 bases). This CDR3 spans 12 amino acids. V lost 4 bases and J 8 bases, leaving 12 bases between the germline ends. Germline values: CDR1 MGHDK, CDR2 SYGVNS. The CDR3 region has the DNA TGTGCCAGCAGTGTTCAGGGCGGGAAGCAGTACTTC. It specifies CASSVQGGKQYF.

The V call is TRBV5-1, the J call TRBJ2-1; 9 bases agree with TRBD2. The germline gives CDR1 SGHRS, CDR2 YFSETQ. The V segment lost 5 bases and the J segment 0 bases; nucleotides outside the gene matches: 15. The CDR3 consists of 19 residues. The DNA for the CDR3 is TGCGCCAGCAGAACCTCCCCGGCTAGCGGGGATAGCTCCTACAATGAGCAGTTCTTC. Translation gives CASRTSPASGDSSYNEQFF.

This sequence joins TRBV7-9 and TRBJ2-2, with D maybe TRBD1 (6 bases). V lost 4 bases, J lost 0 bases, and 9 bases lay in between. The CDR3 runs 15 residues. CDR1 is SEHNR, CDR2 FQNEAQ, per germline (reference sequence). This CDR3 reads CASSSTGTNTGELFF. CDR3 DNA sequence: TGTGCCAGCAGCTCTACAGGGACGAACACCGGGGAGCTGTTTTTT.

The chain has TRBV3-1 (or the pseudogene TRBV3-2) and TRBJ2-3, with D possibly being TRBD1 (6 bases). Germline V CDR1 and CDR2: LGHDT, YNNKEL (reference sequence). The CDR3 runs to 13 residues. Trimming shortened V by 8 bases and J by 0 bases, and 9 bases separated the two germline ends. CDR3 loop: CASGTGSTDTQYF. DNA of the CDR3: TGTGCCAGCGGAACAGGGAGCACAGATACGCAGTATTTT.

The gene calls are TRBV5-1 and TRBJ2-3, with D perhaps matching TRBD2 (5 bases). V lost 1 base and J 2 bases, leaving 11 bases between the germline ends. CDR1 and CDR2 (germline): SGHRS, YFSETQ. CDR3 length: 15 amino acids. CDR3 DNA sequence: TGCGCCAGCAGCTTGATGGGGAGCCCCACAGATACGCAGTATTTT. Translation gives CASSLMGSPTDTQYF.

V and J are TRBV7-2 and TRBJ2-1; 12 nucleotides line up with TRBD2. In germline, CDR1 is SGHTA, CDR2 FQGNSA. V lost 5 bases, J lost 15 bases, and 11 bases stayed unmatched. This CDR3 is built from 14 residues. The CDR3 nucleotides read TGTGCCAGCAGCCCGAGGGCTAGCGGGGGGGCGGGGTTCTTC. It specifies CASSPRASGGAGFF.

The chain couples TRBV2 to TRBJ2-1; possibly TRBD1 for D (5 bases). CDR1 and CDR2 (germline): SNHLY, FYNNEI. Trimming pared 6 bases from V and 6 bases from J, leaving 12 bases between. The CDR3 length is 13 residues. The CDR3 protein is CASRIQGSNEQFF. The CDR3 nucleotides read TGTGCCAGCAGGATTCAGGGTAGCAATGAGCAGTTCTTC.

This clone has just one count. Written as DNA, the CDR3 is TGTGCCAGCAGCAAAGATCCTCCGTCCTACGAGCAGTACTTC. Residues: CASSKDPPSYEQYF. This chain connects TRBV21-1 to TRBJ2-7; the table calls TRBD2, which could not be checked here. TRBV21-1 is a pseudogene segment. CDR3 length: 14 amino acids.

The chain couples TRBV11-2 to TRBJ2-2, with D unclear. The germline V gene has CDR1 SGHAT and CDR2 FQNNGV. Trimming cost V 6 bases and J 8 bases, with 19 bases left between them. This CDR3 region has 15 residues. The CDR3 DNA sequence: TGTGCCAGCAGGCGGCCTGGCCAACGGTTGGGGGAGCTGTTTTTT. Protein product: CASRRPGQRLGELFF.

This clone was seen only once. V gene TRBV24-1 combines with J gene TRBJ2-2; 7 bases match TRBD1. J was trimmed by 3 bases and V by 3 bases; bases with no gene match: 12. The V gene's germline CDR1 is KGHDR and CDR2 SFDVKD. This CDR3 is built from 18 residues. CDR3 residues: CATSDPTGTEGYTGELFF. CDR3 DNA sequence: TGTGCCACCAGTGATCCCACCGGGACAGAAGGATACACCGGGGAGCTGTTTTTT.

This rearrangement joins TRBV19 to TRBJ1-2, with D possibly being TRBD1 (5 bases). The V and J ends lost 3 bases and 8 bases respectively, with 19 bases between them. This CDR3 has 15 amino acids. The germline V gene encodes CDR1 LNHDA and CDR2 SQIVND (reference sequence). CDR3: CASSINNQGERGYTF. In DNA, the CDR3 is TGTGCCAGTAGTATCAACAACCAGGGCGAGAGAGGCTACACCTTC. Full variable domain (missing parts from reference TRBV19 and TRBJ1-2): DGGITQSPKYLFRKEGQNVTLSCEQNLNHDAMYWYRQDPGQGLRLIYYSQIVNDFQKGDIAEGYSVSREKKESFPLTVTSAQKNPTAFYLCASSINNQGERGYTFGSGTRLTVV.

The chain has TRBV12-5 and TRBJ1-3; maybe TRBD1 (5 bases). CDR3 length: 15 residues. Germline assignment: CDR1 LGHNT and CDR2 FRNRAP. V shed 5 bases and J shed 2 bases, with 13 bases lying between them. CDR3 in DNA: TGTGCTAGTGGTGACAGTTCATTAACTGGAAACACCATATATTTT. It translates to CASGDSSLTGNTIYF.

V is TRBV21-1 and J is TRBJ2-4; the DNA was not used to check the table's D call, TRBD1. TRBV21-1 is a recognized pseudogene. CDR3 length: 15 residues. This chain's CDR3 is CASLIRKLAKNIQYF. As DNA, the CDR3 is TGTGCCAGCTTAATCAGGAAACTAGCCAAAAACATTCAGTACTTC.

The chain employs TRBV6-5 and TRBJ2-3; the match to TRBD2 covers 7 bases. The CDR3 totals 16 residues. V shed 0 bases, J shed 5 bases, and the junction held 8 bases outside the gene matches. Per the germline V gene, CDR1 is MNHEY and CDR2 is SVGAGI. The CDR3 bases are TGTGCCAGCAGTTACTCGGGGGGGGGATTTGGAGATACGCAGTATTTT. The encoded protein is CASSYSGGGFGDTQYF.

The V and J genes are TRBV5-1 and TRBJ2-6; 9 bases line up with TRBD1. The germline V gene encodes CDR1 SGHRS and CDR2 YFSETQ. CDR3 size: 17 residues. Trimming at V came to 1 base and at J to 1 base, leaving 3 bases not matched to a gene. The CDR3 DNA reads as TGCGCCAGCAGCTTGTGGACAGGGGCATCTGGGGCCAACGTCCTGACTTTC. This translates into CASSLWTGASGANVLTF.